These 5 T cell receptor beta chains share one sample of origin, sequenced in a study of metastatic and nonmetastatic thyroid tumors. TCRdb re-analyzed the PCR reads using MiXCR. The data contain 25,000 to 35,000 clones, just under 30% of them singletons. Every patient underwent thyroid surgery untreated. Input material: blood. Receptor source: a female donor with papillary thyroid cancer or a benign thyroid nodule (not recorded which). Some clones in this sample may be carry-over from other donors' samples.

The V call is TRBV6-2 or TRBV6-3, the J call TRBJ1-5; D is unresolved. Trimming shortened V by 5 bases and J by 0 bases, and 8 bases separated the two germline ends. Germline lookup yields CDR1 MNHEY and CDR2 SVGEGT. The CDR3 is 14 amino acids. CDR3 sequence: CASSPGLSNQPQHF. CDR3 nucleotides: TGTGCCAGCAGTCCGGGCCTTAGCAATCAGCCCCAGCATTTT.

This clone showed up just a few times. This sequence joins TRBV6-5 and TRBJ2-7; D is possibly TRBD1 (6 bases). Per the germline V gene, CDR1 is MNHEY and CDR2 is SVGAGI. This CDR3 spans 15 amino acids. The V and J ends lost 4 bases and 5 bases respectively, with 18 bases between them. In nucleotides, the CDR3 is TGTGCCAGCAGTTCCCACAGGGTATCTCTCCACGAGCAGTACTTC. It is translated as CASSSHRVSLHEQYF.

This clone appeared a few times. The rearrangement joins TRBV27 to TRBJ2-7; the D is unclear. The CDR3 spans 13 residues. V was clipped by 2 bases and J by 3 bases, with 8 bases between them. Germline V gene sequence: CDR1 MNHEY, CDR2 SMNVEV (reference sequence). CDR3 sequence reads: CASSLGPDYEQYF. For the CDR3, the DNA is TGTGCCAGCAGTTTAGGGCCGGACTACGAGCAGTACTTC.

The rearrangement uses TRBV7-3 and TRBJ2-5; 9 bases are shared with TRBD2. The DNA matches TRBJ2-1 better at its end, which makes the J call doubtful. Per the germline V gene, CDR1 is SGHTA and CDR2 is FQGTGA. The CDR3 has 14 residues. CDR3 loop: CASSLAGGVNEQFF. The CDR3 nucleotides read TGTGCCAGCAGCTTAGCGGGAGGGGTCAATGAGCAGTTCTTC.

This clone was counted only a few times. The chain recombines TRBV6-1 with TRBJ2-7; D is undetermined. V was clipped by 3 bases and J by 9 bases, with 12 bases between them. This CDR3 has 12 amino acids. Germline V gene lookup returns CDR1 MNHNS and CDR2 SASEGT. The CDR3 loop reads CASSDLGYRQYF. Here the CDR3 DNA reads TGTGCCAGCAGTGATCTAGGGTACCGGCAGTACTTC.